The text below deals with one T cell receptor (beta chain). As yet, its antigen is unknown. The data stem from a study of T-cell reconstitution after alpha-beta-depleted transplantation in children. Study results and limitations: The origin of high day-60 TCRbeta diversity in some patients lay in surviving recipient T cells and thymic progenitors. Reportedly, alpha-beta T cells present about two months post-transplant originated from several hundred expanded clones of graft origin. At one year after transplant, newly produced T cells mostly accounted for T-cell counts and diversity.

Preparation of the TCRbeta library involved a method that used unique molecular identifiers. Each CDR3 protein gets one entry after TCRdb re-called the PCR reads with MiXCR. This sample has more than 200,000 distinct CDR3 sequences, with roughly a quarter found just once. Germline-derived CDR1 and CDR2 are SGHTA and FQGNSA. With V trimmed by 0 bases and J by 3 bases, 10 bases remained unmatched. CDR3 length: 18 amino acids. The TCR was taken from a female patient between 2 and 15 years old who had a stem cell transplant for congenital amegakaryocytic thrombocytopenia, so the T cells may come from the graft donor. This rearrangement joins TRBV7-2 to TRBJ2-2; 7 bases are a match to TRBD2. Here the sequenced sample was PBMCs, mostly from graft donor cells, taken 360 days after TCRalphabeta/CD19-depleted stem cell transplant. CDR3 sequence: CASSLAWASGPYTGELFF. CDR3 DNA: TGTGCCAGCAGCTTAGCGTGGGCTAGCGGCCCCTACACCGGGGAGCTGTTTTTT.